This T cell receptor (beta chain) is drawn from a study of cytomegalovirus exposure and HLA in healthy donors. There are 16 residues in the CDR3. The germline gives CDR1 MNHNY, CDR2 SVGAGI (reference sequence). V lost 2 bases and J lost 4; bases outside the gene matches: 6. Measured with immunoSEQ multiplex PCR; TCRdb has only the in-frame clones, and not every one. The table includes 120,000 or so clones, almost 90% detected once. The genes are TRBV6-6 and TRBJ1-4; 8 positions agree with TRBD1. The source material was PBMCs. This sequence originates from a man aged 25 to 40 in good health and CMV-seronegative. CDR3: CASSYTDRGYNEKLFF. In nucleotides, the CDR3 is TGTGCCAGCAGTTACACCGACAGGGGCTATAATGAAAAACTGTTTTTT.